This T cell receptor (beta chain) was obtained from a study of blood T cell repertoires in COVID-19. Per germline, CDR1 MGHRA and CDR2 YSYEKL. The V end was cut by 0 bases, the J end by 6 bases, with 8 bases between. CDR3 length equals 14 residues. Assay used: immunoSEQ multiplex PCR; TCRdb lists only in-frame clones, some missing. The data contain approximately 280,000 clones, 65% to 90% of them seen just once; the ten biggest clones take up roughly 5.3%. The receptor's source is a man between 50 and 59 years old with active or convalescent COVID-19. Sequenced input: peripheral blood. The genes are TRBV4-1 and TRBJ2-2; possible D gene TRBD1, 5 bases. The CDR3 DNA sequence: TGCGCCAGCAGCCAAGACAGGGTTGCCGGGGAGCTGTTTTTT. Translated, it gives CASSQDRVAGELFF.